This TCR beta chain originates from a study of blood T cell repertoires in COVID-19. The CDR3 totals 15 residues. CDR1 LNHDA and CDR2 SQIVND come from the germline V gene (reference sequence). J gave up 8 bases and V 3 bases, and 8 bases lay outside the gene matches. This table comes from immunoSEQ multiplex PCR, and its TCRdb copy is limited to in-frame clones, with some not included. This sample has fewer than 150,000 clones, with 81% found just once. This TCR derives from a man in his fifties with acute or convalescent COVID-19. The sample was peripheral blood. The chain couples TRBV19 to TRBJ2-1, with 9 bases lining up with TRBD1. CDR3 region: CASSMTGGRFDEQFF. The CDR3 region has the DNA TGTGCCAGTAGTATGACAGGGGGAAGGTTCGATGAGCAGTTCTTC.